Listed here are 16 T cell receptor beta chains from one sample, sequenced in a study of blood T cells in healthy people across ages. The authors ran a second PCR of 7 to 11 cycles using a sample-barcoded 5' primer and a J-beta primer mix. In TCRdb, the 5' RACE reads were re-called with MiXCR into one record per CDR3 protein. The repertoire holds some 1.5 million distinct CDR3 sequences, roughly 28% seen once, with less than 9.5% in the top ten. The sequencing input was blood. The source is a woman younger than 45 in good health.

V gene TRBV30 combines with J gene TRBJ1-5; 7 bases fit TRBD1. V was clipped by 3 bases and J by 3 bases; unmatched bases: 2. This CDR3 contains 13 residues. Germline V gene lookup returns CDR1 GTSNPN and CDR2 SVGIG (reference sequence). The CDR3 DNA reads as TGTGCCTGGAGCAGGGGGATCAATCAGCCCCAGCATTTT. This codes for CAWSRGINQPQHF.

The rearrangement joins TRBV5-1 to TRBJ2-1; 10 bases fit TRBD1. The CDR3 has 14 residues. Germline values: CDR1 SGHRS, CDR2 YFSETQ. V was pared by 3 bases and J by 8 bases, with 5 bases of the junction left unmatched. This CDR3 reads CASSWDRGSDEQFF. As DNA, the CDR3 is TGCGCCAGCAGCTGGGACAGGGGTTCAGATGAGCAGTTCTTC.

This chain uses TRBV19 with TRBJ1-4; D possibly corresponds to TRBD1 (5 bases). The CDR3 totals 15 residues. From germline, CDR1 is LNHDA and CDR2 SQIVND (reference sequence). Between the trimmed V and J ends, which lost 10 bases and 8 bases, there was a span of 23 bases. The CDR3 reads CATTNLGAWGEKLFF. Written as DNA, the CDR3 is TGTGCCACAACAAACCTAGGGGCCTGGGGCGAAAAACTGTTTTTT. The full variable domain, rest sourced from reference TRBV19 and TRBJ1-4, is DGGITQSPKYLFRKEGQNVTLSCEQNLNHDAMYWYRQDPGQGLRLIYYSQIVNDFQKGDIAEGYSVSREKKESFPLTVTSAQKNPTAFYLCATTNLGAWGEKLFFGSGTQLSVL.

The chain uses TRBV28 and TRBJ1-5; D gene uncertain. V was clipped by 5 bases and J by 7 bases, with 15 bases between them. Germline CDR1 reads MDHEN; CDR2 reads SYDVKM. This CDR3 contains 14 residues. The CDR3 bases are TGTGCCAGCAGTCCCCCCCTGGCATCACAGCCCCAGCATTTT. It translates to CASSPPLASQPQHF.

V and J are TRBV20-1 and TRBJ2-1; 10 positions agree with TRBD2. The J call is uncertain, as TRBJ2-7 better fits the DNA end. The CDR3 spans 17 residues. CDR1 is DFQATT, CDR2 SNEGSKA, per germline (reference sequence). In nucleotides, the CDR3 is TGCAGTGCTAGAGCTCCTAGCGGGAGTCCTGGCAACAATGAGCAGTACTTC. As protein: CSARAPSGSPGNNEQYF.

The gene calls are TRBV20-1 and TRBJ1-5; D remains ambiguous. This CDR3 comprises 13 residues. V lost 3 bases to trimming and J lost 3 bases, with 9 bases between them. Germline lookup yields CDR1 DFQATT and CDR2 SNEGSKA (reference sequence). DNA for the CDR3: TGCAGTGCTAGGAAGGACGCCAATCAGCCCCAGCATTTT. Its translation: CSARKDANQPQHF.

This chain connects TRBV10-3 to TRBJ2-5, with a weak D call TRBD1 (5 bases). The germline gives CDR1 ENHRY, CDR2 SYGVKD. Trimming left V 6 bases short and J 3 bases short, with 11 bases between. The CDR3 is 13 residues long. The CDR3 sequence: CAISLTEEETQYF. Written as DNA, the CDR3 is TGTGCCATCAGCCTGACAGAAGAAGAGACCCAGTACTTC.

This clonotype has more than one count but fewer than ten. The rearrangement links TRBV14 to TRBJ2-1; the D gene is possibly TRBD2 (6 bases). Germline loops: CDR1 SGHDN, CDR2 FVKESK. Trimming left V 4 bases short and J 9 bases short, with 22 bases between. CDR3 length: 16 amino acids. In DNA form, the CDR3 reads TGTGCCAGCAGCCTAGCGAGTCCTAGCGCTGGTGGTGAGCAGTTCTTC. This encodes CASSLASPSAGGEQFF. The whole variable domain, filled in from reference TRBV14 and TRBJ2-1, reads EAGVTQFPSHSVIEKGQTVTLRCDPISGHDNLYWYRRVMGKEIKFLLHFVKESKQDESGMPNNRFLAERTGGTYSTLKVQPAELEDSGVYFCASSLASPSAGGEQFFGPGTRLTVL.

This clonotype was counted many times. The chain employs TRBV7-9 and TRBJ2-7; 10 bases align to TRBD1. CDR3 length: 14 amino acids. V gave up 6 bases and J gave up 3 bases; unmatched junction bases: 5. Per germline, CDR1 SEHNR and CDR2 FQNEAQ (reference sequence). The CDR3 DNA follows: TGTGCCAGCAGTCAGGGACAGGGGCTCTACGAGCAGTACTTC. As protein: CASSQGQGLYEQYF.

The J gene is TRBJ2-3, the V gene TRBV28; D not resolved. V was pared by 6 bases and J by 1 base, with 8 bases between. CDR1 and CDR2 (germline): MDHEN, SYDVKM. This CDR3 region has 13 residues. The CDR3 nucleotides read TGTGCCAGCAGATCCCGGGGCACAGATACGCAGTATTTT. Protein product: CASRSRGTDTQYF.

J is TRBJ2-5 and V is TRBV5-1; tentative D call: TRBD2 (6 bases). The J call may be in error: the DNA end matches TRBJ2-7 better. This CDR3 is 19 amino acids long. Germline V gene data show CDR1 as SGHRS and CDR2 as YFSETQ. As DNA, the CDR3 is TGCGCCAGCAGCGGCGGGACGGCTCGGGGGTGGCCCCTAACGCACGAGCAGTACTTC. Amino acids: CASSGGTARGWPLTHEQYF.

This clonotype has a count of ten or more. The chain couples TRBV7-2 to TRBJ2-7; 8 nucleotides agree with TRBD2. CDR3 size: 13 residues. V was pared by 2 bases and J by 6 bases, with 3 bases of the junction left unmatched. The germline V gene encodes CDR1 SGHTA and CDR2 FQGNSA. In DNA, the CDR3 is TGTGCCAGCAGCTTACAGCGGGAGTCCGAGCAGTACTTC. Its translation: CASSLQRESEQYF.

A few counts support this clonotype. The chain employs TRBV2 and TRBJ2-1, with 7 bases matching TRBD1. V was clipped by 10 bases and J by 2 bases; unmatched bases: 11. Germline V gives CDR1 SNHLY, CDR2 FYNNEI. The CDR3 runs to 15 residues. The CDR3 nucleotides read TGTGCCACCACAGGGGATGGGGTCCCCTACAATGAGCAGTTCTTC. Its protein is CATTGDGVPYNEQFF.

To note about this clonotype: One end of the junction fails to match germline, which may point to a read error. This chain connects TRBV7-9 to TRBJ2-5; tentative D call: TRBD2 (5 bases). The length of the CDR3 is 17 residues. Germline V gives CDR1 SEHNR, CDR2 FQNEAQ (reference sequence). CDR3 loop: CASSYTRPRTEEETRYF. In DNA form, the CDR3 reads TGTGCCAGCAGCTACACCCGACCAAGGACTGAAGAAGAGACCCGGTACTTC.

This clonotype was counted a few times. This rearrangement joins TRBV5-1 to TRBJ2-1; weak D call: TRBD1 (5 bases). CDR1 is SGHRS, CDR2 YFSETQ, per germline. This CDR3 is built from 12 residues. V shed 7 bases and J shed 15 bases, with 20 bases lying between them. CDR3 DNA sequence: TGCGCCAGCCATTCAGTACGTGACAGACTGTTCTTC. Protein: CASHSVRDRLFF.

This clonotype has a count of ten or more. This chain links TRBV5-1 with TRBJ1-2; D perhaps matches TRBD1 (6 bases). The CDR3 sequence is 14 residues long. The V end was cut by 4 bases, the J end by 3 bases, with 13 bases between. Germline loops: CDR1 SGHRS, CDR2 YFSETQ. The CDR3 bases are TGCGCCAGCAGCAGGACAGAGGGAGACTATGGCTACACCTTC. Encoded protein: CASSRTEGDYGYTF.